This T cell receptor beta chain was retrieved from a study of shared clonotypes between healthy human individuals. Positive CCR7 selection of CD45RO-negative cells yielded the naive CD8 cells, and terminally differentiated effector memory CD45RA+ cells were excluded. The input for sorted-subset replicate PCRs was about 200 ng DNA, tens of thousands of T cell genomes. Measured with immunoSEQ multiplex PCR; TCRdb has only the in-frame clones, and not every one. Here the sample spans about 650,000 clones, around 95% being singletons. Overall study findings and caveats: Naive subsets generally had larger estimated richness than memory subsets.

Trimming shortened V by 2 bases and J by 2 bases, and 3 bases separated the two germline ends. The germline V gene has CDR1 LNHDA and CDR2 SQIVND (reference sequence). The CDR3 is 12 amino acids. As to this clone: Its cognate antigen is unknown.

V gene TRBV19 combines with J gene TRBJ1-2; D unclear. The sequence came from a woman in her 30s in good health. Material for sequencing was naive CD8+ T cells sorted from blood. The CDR3 sequence: CASSIMNYGYTF. The CDR3 nucleotides are TGTGCCAGTAGTATAATGAACTATGGCTACACCTTC.